The TCR beta chain described here comes from a study of blood T cell repertoires in COVID-19. This clone was picked up one time. Method: immunoSEQ multiplex PCR; TCRdb's copy keeps in-frame clones and lacks some. The sample has around 58,000 clones; 88% are singletons. The CDR3 runs to 13 residues. V lost 2 bases to trimming and J lost 8 bases; unmatched junction nucleotides: 4. Germline CDR1 reads MDHEN; CDR2 reads SYDVKM. The V and J genes are TRBV28 and TRBJ1-1; 8 nucleotides match TRBD1. The clonotype originates from a woman between 55 and 75 years old with COVID-19, enrolled during active disease. The sample taken for sequencing was peripheral blood. DNA of the CDR3: TGTGCCAGCAGTTTACTACAGGGGGTGGAAGCTTTCTTT. Residues: CASSLLQGVEAFF.